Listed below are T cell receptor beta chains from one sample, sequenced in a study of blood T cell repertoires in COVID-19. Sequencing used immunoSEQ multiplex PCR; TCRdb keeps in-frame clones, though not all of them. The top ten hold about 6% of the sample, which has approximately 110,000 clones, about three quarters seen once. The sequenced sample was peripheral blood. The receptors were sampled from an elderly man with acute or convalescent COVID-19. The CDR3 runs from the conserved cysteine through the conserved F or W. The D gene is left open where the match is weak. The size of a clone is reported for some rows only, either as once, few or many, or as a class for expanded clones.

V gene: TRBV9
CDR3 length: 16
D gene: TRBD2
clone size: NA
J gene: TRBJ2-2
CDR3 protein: CASSVRLAGGTGELFF
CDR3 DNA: TGTGCCAGCAGCGTACGACTAGCGGGGGGCACCGGGGAGCTGTTTTTT

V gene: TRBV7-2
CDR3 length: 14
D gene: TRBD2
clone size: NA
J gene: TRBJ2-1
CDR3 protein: CASSNLAGTNEQFF
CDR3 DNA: TGTGCCAGCAGCAATCTAGCGGGTACAAATGAGCAGTTCTTC

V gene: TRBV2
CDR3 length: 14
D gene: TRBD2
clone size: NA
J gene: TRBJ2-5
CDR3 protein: CAARGGRGEETQYF
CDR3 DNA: TGTGCCGCGAGGGGTGGGAGGGGTGAAGAGACCCAGTACTTC

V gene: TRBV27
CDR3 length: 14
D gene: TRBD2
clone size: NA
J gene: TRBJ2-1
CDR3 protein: CASSLSAGVDEQFF
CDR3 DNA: TGTGCCAGCAGTTTATCGGCGGGAGTCGATGAGCAGTTCTTC

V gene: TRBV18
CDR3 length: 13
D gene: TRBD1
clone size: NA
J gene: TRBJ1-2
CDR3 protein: CASSAQGNYGYTF
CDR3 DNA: TGTGCCAGCTCAGCACAGGGGAACTATGGCTACACCTTC

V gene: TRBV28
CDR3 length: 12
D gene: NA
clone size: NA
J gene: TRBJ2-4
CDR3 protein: CASSLLANIQYF
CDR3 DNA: TGTGCCAGCAGTTTGCTAGCAAACATTCAGTACTTC

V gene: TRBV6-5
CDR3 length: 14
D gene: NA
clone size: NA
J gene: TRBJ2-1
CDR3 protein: CASSPAFRGNEQFF
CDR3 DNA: TGTGCCAGCAGCCCCGCGTTTCGCGGCAATGAGCAGTTCTTC

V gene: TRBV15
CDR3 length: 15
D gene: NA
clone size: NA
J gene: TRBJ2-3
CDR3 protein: CATSRDIERSDTQYF
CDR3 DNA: TGTGCCACCAGCAGAGATATTGAGCGATCAGATACGCAGTATTTT

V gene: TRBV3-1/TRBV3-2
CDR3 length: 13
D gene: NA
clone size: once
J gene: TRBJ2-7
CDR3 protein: CASSRPEGYEQYF
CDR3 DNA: TGTGCCAGCAGCCGCCCGGAGGGATACGAGCAGTACTTC

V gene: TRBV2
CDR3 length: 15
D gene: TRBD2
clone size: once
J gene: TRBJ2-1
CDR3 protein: CASSERLAGYNEQFF
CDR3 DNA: TGTGCCAGCAGTGAAAGACTAGCGGGGTACAATGAGCAGTTCTTC

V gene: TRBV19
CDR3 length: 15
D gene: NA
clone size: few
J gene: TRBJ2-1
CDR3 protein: CASSIRLVQNNEQFF
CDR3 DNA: TGTGCCAGTAGTATCAGACTAGTGCAAAATAATGAGCAGTTCTTC

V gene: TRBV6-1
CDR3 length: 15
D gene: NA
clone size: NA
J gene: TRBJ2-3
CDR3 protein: CASSEQDTKADTQYF
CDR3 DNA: TGTGCCAGCAGTGAGCAGGACACAAAAGCAGATACGCAGTATTTT

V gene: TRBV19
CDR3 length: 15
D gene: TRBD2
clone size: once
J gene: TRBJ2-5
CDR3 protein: CASKRTSGSLETQYF
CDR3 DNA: TGTGCCAGTAAAAGGACTAGCGGGAGTTTGGAGACCCAGTACTTC